This TCR beta chain stems from a study of OX40 agonist ivuxolimab in advanced cancers. Study details: Three patients had partial responses: one hepatocellular carcinoma, two cutaneous melanoma. Findings and caveats of the study: Antigen specificity of clonally expanded peripheral T cells was not established. At 0.1 to 3.0 mg/kg, CD4+ and CD8+ blood T cells expanded clonally by week 6.

On this clone itself: Its specificity is unknown.

Profiling relied on immunoSEQ multiplex PCR, and the TCRdb table lists in-frame clones only, not all of them. The table includes tens of thousands of clones, 80% to 90% detected once. Autoimmune disease history or systemic immunosuppression was exclusionary. V was clipped by 4 bases and J by 3 bases, with 10 bases between them. Germline V gives CDR1 SGDLS, CDR2 YYNGEE. The CDR3 has 14 residues. Here the sequenced sample was CD4+ or CD8+ T cells sorted from blood, taken in a trial of the OX40 agonist ivuxolimab. V gene TRBV9 combines with J gene TRBJ2-2; D perhaps matches TRBD2 (6 bases). The clonotype comes from an adult with an advanced solid tumor such as melanoma, head and neck, liver or kidney cancer. The CDR3 DNA follows: TGTGCCAGCAGCCGGGACTGGGACACCGGGGAGCTGTTTTTT. It codes for CASSRDWDTGELFF.